This TCR beta chain appears in the sequencing data of a study of control samples from healthy donors and cancer patients. The table came from immunoSEQ multiplex PCR; TCRdb's copy has only in-frame clones and leaves some out. The repertoire holds approximately 190,000 clones, with approximately 90% as singletons. V shed 1 base and J shed 1 base, with 11 bases lying between them. The CDR3 spans 16 residues. Germline V lookup: CDR1 LGHNT, CDR2 FRNRAP. The V gene is TRBV12-5, the J gene TRBJ1-3; D may be TRBD1 (5 bases). The specimen was blood. The source is a man aged 25 to 40 in good health. This CDR3 reads CASGLARGRSGNTIYF. The CDR3 DNA follows: TGTGCTAGTGGTTTGGCCCGGGGACGTTCTGGAAACACCATATATTTT.